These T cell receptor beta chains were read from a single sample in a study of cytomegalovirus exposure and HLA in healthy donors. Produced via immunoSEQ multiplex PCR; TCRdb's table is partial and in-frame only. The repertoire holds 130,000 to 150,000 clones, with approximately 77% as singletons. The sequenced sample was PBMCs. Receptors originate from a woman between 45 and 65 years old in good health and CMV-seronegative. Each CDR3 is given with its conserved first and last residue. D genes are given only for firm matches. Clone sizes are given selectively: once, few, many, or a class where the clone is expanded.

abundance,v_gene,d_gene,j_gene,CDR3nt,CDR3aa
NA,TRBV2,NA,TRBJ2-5,TGTGCCAGCACGGGAGAAGAGACCCAGTACTTC,CASTGEETQYF
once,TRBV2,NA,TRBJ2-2,TGTGCCAGCAGTGAGGCCCGCGTTGGGGGCATTACCGGGGAGCTGTTTTTT,CASSEARVGGITGELFF
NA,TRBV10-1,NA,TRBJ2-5,TGCGCCAGCAGCAGACAGGTTCAAGAGACCCAGTACTTC,CASSRQVQETQYF
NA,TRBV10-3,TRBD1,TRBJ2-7,TGTGCCACCTCGGACAGGGGGAATTCTAACTACGAGCAGTACTTC,CATSDRGNSNYEQYF
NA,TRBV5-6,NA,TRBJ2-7,TGTGCCAGCAGCTTGGCACAGACCTACGAGCAGTACTTC,CASSLAQTYEQYF
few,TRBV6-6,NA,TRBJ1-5,TGTGCCAGCAGTTACTCGGTCAGCGAGGCCCAGCATTTT,CASSYSVSEAQHF
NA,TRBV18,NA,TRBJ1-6,TGTGCCAGCTCACCCAGAGGGGGCTCCTATAATTCACCCCTCCACTTT,CASSPRGGSYNSPLHF
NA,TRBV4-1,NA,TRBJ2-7,TGCGCCAGCAGCCATCCGGGTTCCTACGAGCAGTACTTC,CASSHPGSYEQYF
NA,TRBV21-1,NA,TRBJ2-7,TGTGCCAGCAGCAGCCGGGACAGGGAACGTGGGGAGCAGTACTTC,CASSSRDRERGEQYF
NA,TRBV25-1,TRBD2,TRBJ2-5,TGTGCCAGCAGTGATATAGCGGGGGGGCCTGGGGAGACCCAGTACTTC,CASSDIAGGPGETQYF
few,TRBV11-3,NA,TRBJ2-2,TGTGCCAGCAGCCTAGACGGACAGTCCGCCGGGGAGCTGTTTTTT,CASSLDGQSAGELFF
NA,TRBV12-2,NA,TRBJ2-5,TGTGCAAGTCGCCTCCGGGACAGGGGTATGAAGCAGTACTTC,CASRLRDRGMKQYF
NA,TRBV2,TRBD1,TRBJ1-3,TGTGCCAGCAGTGAGACGGGACAGTACTCTGGAAACACCATATATTTT,CASSETGQYSGNTIYF
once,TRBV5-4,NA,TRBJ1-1,TGTGCCAGCAGCTCTCCTGGGGGGGGCCAGAACACTGAAGCTTTCTTT,CASSSPGGGQNTEAFF
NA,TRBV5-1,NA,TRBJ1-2,TGCGCCAGCAACACCGGGGTTGGTTATTTGTACACCTTC,CASNTGVGYLYTF